Below, 13 T cell receptor beta chains from the same sample are listed, as sequenced in a study of response to subunit inactivated influenza vaccine. One entry per CDR3 protein results from TCRdb running MiXCR on the RT-PCR reads. The sample has roughly 170,000 distinct CDR3 sequences; around 8.8% are singletons. Here the sequenced sample was non-naive T cells sorted from PBMCs, taken on the day of vaccination. These receptors were collected from a man aged 50-59 years who received an inactivated influenza vaccine.

This clonotype was observed a handful of times. In nucleotides, the CDR3 is TGTGCCAGCAGCTTAGGCCAGGGGGACTACAATGAGCAGTTCTTC. Its protein product is CASSLGQGDYNEQFF. The J gene is TRBJ2-1, the V gene TRBV7-2; 7 nucleotides align to TRBD1. CDR3 length: 15 amino acids. From germline, CDR1 is SGHTA and CDR2 FQGNSA. V lost 1 base and J lost 3; bases outside the gene matches: 3.

This clonotype was seen repeatedly, ten times or more. The chain couples TRBV20-1 to TRBJ2-1; D is unclear. The CDR3 runs to 16 residues. Germline V CDR1 and CDR2: DFQATT, SNEGSKA (reference sequence). Deletions cut 1 base from V and 0 bases from J, with 13 bases between. The CDR3 here is CSARVIGLSSYNEQFF. The CDR3 region has the DNA TGCAGTGCTAGAGTAATAGGGCTAAGCTCCTACAATGAGCAGTTCTTC.

Only a few counts were recorded for this clonotype. The V and J genes are TRBV5-1 and TRBJ2-1, with D uncertain. Germline-derived CDR1 and CDR2 are SGHRS and YFSETQ. The CDR3 extends over 15 amino acids. Between the trimmed V and J ends, which lost 3 bases and 0 bases, there was a span of 10 bases. CDR3 sequence: CASSYSHSSYNEQFF. The DNA of the CDR3 is TGCGCCAGCAGCTATAGTCATAGCTCCTACAATGAGCAGTTCTTC.

This clonotype was counted only a few times. This chain connects TRBV5-1 to TRBJ2-3; D remains unclear. In germline, CDR1 is SGHRS, CDR2 YFSETQ. The CDR3 is 13 residues long. The V end was cut by 3 bases, the J end by 6 bases, with 11 bases between. The CDR3 is CASSSEARDTQYF. Here the CDR3 DNA reads TGCGCCAGCAGCTCTGAGGCGCGGGATACGCAGTATTTT.

This clonotype was found a few times. J is TRBJ2-5 and V is TRBV9; D is uncertain. Germline CDR1 SGDLS, CDR2 YYNGEE. The V gene lost 0 bases and the J gene lost 3 bases, with 6 bases spanning the gap. CDR3 length equals 13 residues. The CDR3: CASSVGEEETQYF. For the CDR3, the DNA is TGTGCCAGCAGCGTAGGTGAAGAAGAGACCCAGTACTTC.

Only a few counts were recorded for this clonotype. The V gene is TRBV25-1, the J gene TRBJ2-7, with TRBD2 matching over 9 bases. Germline V lookup: CDR1 MGHDK, CDR2 SYGVNS. Unmatched junction bases numbered 10, after V lost 5 bases and J lost 2 bases. The CDR3 runs 16 residues. CDR3: CASSITSGWRTYEQYF. CDR3 nucleotide sequence: TGTGCCAGCAGTATAACTAGCGGGTGGAGGACCTACGAGCAGTACTTC.

This clonotype appeared a few times. The J gene is TRBJ1-1, the V gene TRBV7-9; perhaps TRBD1 as D (6 bases). In germline, CDR1 is SEHNR, CDR2 FQNEAQ (reference sequence). Between the trimmed V and J ends, which lost 6 bases and 4 bases, there was a span of 12 bases. This CDR3 has 13 residues. The DNA for the CDR3 is TGTGCCAGCAGTCTCAGGGGCGGCACTGAAGCTTTCTTT. It specifies CASSLRGGTEAFF.

Only a few counts were recorded for this clonotype. V is TRBV14 and J is TRBJ2-1, with TRBD2 matching over 9 bases. Trimming took 4 bases from V and 6 from J; bases not matched to a gene: 7. Germline CDR1 SGHDN, CDR2 FVKESK. CDR3 length: 15 amino acids. As DNA, the CDR3 is TGTGCCAGCAGCCGATTAGGGACTAGCTCCAATGAGCAGTTCTTC. Translating gives CASSRLGTSSNEQFF.

This clonotype was seen a handful of times. The chain couples TRBV20-1 to TRBJ2-1; 8 positions agree with TRBD2. This CDR3 contains 15 residues. Per germline, CDR1 DFQATT and CDR2 SNEGSKA (reference sequence). The V gene end was trimmed by 6 bases and the J gene end by 1 base; junction bases not matched to a gene: 8. The CDR3 reads CSAASGSLSYNEQFF. Here the CDR3 DNA reads TGCAGTGCGGCAAGCGGGAGTTTATCCTACAATGAGCAGTTCTTC.

The chain employs TRBV29-1 and TRBJ2-1; D is uncertain. Trimming took 3 bases from V and 4 from J, leaving 13 bases between them. CDR1 and CDR2 from the germline V gene are SQVTM and ANQGSEA. This CDR3 has 14 residues. The CDR3: CSVDLAAIYNEQFF. The CDR3 DNA is TGCAGCGTTGATTTGGCGGCTATTTACAATGAGCAGTTCTTC.

The table lists this clonotype with many counts. V and J are TRBV19 and TRBJ2-3; D may be TRBD1 (5 bases). The CDR3 is 17 amino acids. Germline lookup yields CDR1 LNHDA and CDR2 SQIVND (reference sequence). The V gene lost 5 bases and the J gene lost 2 bases, with 20 bases spanning the gap. CDR3: CASSPNLRTGTTDTQYF. In nucleotides, the CDR3 is TGTGCCAGTAGTCCCAACCTCCGCACAGGAACCACAGATACGCAGTATTTT.

V gene TRBV19 combines with J gene TRBJ1-1; D is unresolved. Germline V gene sequence: CDR1 LNHDA, CDR2 SQIVND (reference sequence). The V end was cut by 4 bases, the J end by 1 base, with 10 bases between. The CDR3 is 14 amino acids. The CDR3 nucleotides are TGTGCCAGTAGTACCGGACGGCAGAACACTGAAGCTTTCTTT. It translates to CASSTGRQNTEAFF.

On this clonotype: One end of the junction varies from germline; a read error may be responsible. The genes are TRBV7-2 and TRBJ1-3; 8 bases agree with TRBD1. The CDR3 loop spans 16 amino acids. Germline-derived CDR1 and CDR2 are SGHTA and FQGNSA. DNA of the CDR3: TGTGCCAGCAGCTTAAGCGGGACAGGCTCTGGAAACACCACATATTTT. It yields the protein CASSLSGTGSGNTTYF.